This T cell receptor beta chain appears in the sequencing data of a study of cytomegalovirus exposure and HLA in healthy donors. Looking at the study overall: The same platform as the approximately 670 first-cohort repertoires was used for the 120 or so validation repertoires, a later analysis reported.

A remark on this clone: Its target is not known.

TCRdb's table, derived via immunoSEQ multiplex PCR, lists solely in-frame clones and lacks some. In the table there are some 87,000 clones, 95% to 97% of which are singletons. The germline V gene encodes CDR1 MDHEN and CDR2 SYDVKM. The CDR3 has 14 amino acids. Trimming removed 3 bases from V and 7 bases from J; junction bases left unmatched: 6. The study's findings and limits: Cytomegalovirus association was assigned to under 200 TCR beta chains.

The J gene is TRBJ2-1, the V gene TRBV28, with 7 bases matching TRBD2. The TCR originated in a young woman in good health and CMV-seronegative. The source material was PBMCs. The CDR3 loop reads CASSLAGALNEQFF. In DNA, the CDR3 is TGTGCCAGCAGTTTGGCGGGAGCTCTGAATGAGCAGTTCTTC.